Given below is one T cell receptor beta chain in context. The germline gene is not matched at one end of the junction; a read error may be the cause. This sample is drawn from a study of blood T cell repertoires in COVID-19. TCRdb's table, derived via immunoSEQ multiplex PCR, lists solely in-frame clones and lacks some. This table has hundreds of thousands of clones, 80% to 90% appearing once. Membership in each cohort depended on participant-reported clinical history. This CDR3 is 11 amino acids long. Germline CDR1 and CDR2: SNHLY and FYNNEI. What was sequenced was PBMCs or T cells enriched from blood (not recorded which). The chain couples TRBV2 to TRBJ2-7, with 7 bases matching TRBD2. The clonotype originates from a man younger than 45 who had recovered from COVID-19. The CDR3: CASSDGLAVCF. As DNA, the CDR3 is TGTGCCAGCAGTGACGGGCTAGCGGTGTGCTTC.